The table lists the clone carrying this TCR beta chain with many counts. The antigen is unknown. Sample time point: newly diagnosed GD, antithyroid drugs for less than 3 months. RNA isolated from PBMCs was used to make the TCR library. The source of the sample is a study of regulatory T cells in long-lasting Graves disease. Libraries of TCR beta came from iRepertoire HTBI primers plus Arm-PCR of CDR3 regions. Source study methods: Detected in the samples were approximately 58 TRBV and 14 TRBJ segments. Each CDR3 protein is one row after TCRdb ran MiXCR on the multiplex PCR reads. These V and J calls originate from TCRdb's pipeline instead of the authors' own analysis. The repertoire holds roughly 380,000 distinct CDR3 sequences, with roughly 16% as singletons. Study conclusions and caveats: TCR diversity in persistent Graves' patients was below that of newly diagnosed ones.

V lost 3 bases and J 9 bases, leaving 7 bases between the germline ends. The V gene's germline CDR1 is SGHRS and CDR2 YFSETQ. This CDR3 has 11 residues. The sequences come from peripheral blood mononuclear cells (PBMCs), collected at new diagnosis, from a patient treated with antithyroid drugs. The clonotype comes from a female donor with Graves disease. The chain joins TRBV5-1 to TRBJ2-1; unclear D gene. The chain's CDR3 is CASSSWGEQFF. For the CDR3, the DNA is TGCGCCAGCAGCTCGTGGGGTGAGCAGTTCTTC.